This paragraph reports one TCR beta chain. Its cognate antigen is unknown. Sequencing was performed with immunoSEQ multiplex PCR; in TCRdb, only in-frame clones are kept and a portion is missing. Here the sample spans about 70,000 clones, around nine tenths being singletons. This record comes from a study of OX40 agonist ivuxolimab in advanced cancers. Findings of the study overall: At 0.1 to 3.0 mg/kg, CD4+ and CD8+ blood T cells expanded clonally by week 6. Antigen specificity of clonally expanded peripheral T cells was not established. Among patients with partial responses at 0.1-3.0 mg/kg, clonal expansion was among the lowest.

The CDR3 has 15 amino acids. Germline V gives CDR1 KGHSH, CDR2 LQKENI. V was shortened by 3 bases and J by 7 bases, with 18 bases between the two germline ends. This clonotype was sampled from an adult with an advanced solid tumor such as melanoma, head and neck, liver or kidney cancer. The J gene is TRBJ2-5, the V gene TRBV18; the D gene could be TRBD1 or TRBD2 (5 bases each). The sample here was CD4+ or CD8+ T cells sorted from blood, taken in a trial of the OX40 agonist ivuxolimab. The CDR3 loop reads CASSPGTDQGRTQYF. The CDR3 nucleotides read TGTGCCAGCTCACCTGGGACGGATCAAGGGCGGACCCAGTACTTC.